This T cell receptor beta chain was recovered during a study of blood T cell repertoires in COVID-19. The overall study: Material from acute and convalescent COVID-19 was sourced from the United States, Italy and Spain. The analysed material was cDNA or gDNA that came from T cells, B-cell-depleted T cells, or PBMCs.

Source study methods: Nucleated cell number was recorded as an estimate derived from reference gene primer amplification. Clones were sequenced by immunoSEQ multiplex PCR, and TCRdb holds only the in-frame ones, with some missing. Clone size and the V and J calls come from that table; the DNA yielded D and trimming. The table has about 170,000 clones, roughly four fifths seen once. V was pared by 1 base and J by 5 bases, with 8 bases between. CDR1 LNHDA and CDR2 SQIVND come from the germline V gene (reference sequence). The CDR3 is 14 residues long. What was sequenced was peripheral blood. V is TRBV19 and J is TRBJ1-4; D is unclear. The receptor's source is a woman over 75 with acute or convalescent COVID-19. This chain's CDR3 is CASSIGTLNEKLFF. In nucleotides, the CDR3 is TGTGCCAGTAGTATAGGGACTCTCAATGAAAAACTGTTTTTT.